This entry describes one T cell receptor beta chain. Sequencing was performed with immunoSEQ multiplex PCR; in TCRdb, only in-frame clones are kept and a portion is missing. In the table there are 200,000 or so clones, under 95% of which are singletons. The data stem from a study of T cell responses to AZD1222 COVID-19 vaccine. V lost 2 bases to trimming and J lost 4 bases, with 10 bases between them. CDR1 and CDR2 from the germline V gene are SGHTA and FQGNSA. This CDR3 is built from 14 residues. The genes are TRBV7-2 and TRBJ2-3; D is possibly TRBD1 (5 bases). Here the sequenced sample was peripheral blood, taken 28 days after the second AZD1222 dose. This TCR came from an adult who received the AZD1222 COVID-19 vaccine. CDR3 amino acids: CASSLFPRADTQYF. CDR3 coding DNA: TGTGCCAGCAGCTTATTTCCCAGGGCAGATACGCAGTATTTT.